This T cell receptor beta chain was identified in a study of blood T cell repertoires in COVID-19. The length of the CDR3 is 17 residues. Germline values: CDR1 LGHDT, CDR2 YNNKEL (reference sequence). V was clipped by 3 bases and J by 7 bases, with 22 bases between them. Profiled with immunoSEQ multiplex PCR; TCRdb holds only in-frame clones, not every one. Altogether about 230,000 clones are present, around 88% being singletons, with the ten largest covering 2% to 3%. This TCR was recovered from a middle-aged woman with acute COVID-19. J is TRBJ2-1 and V is TRBV3-1 (or the pseudogene TRBV3-2); D is perhaps TRBD2 (7 bases). Sequencing input: PBMCs or T cells enriched from blood (not recorded which). The CDR3 is CASSHLSGGFLRNEQFF. The CDR3 region has the DNA TGTGCCAGCAGCCATCTATCGGGGGGCTTTTTACGGAATGAGCAGTTCTTC.